These T cell receptor beta chains were read from a single sample in a study of blood T cell repertoires in COVID-19. Generated by immunoSEQ multiplex PCR, the TCRdb table keeps only in-frame clones and is missing some. The profile shows some 200,000 clones, around 81% of them singletons. Sample: peripheral blood. These receptors were taken from a human donor with acute or convalescent COVID-19. The donor label of this sample is uncertain. Each CDR3 is given with its conserved first and last residue. D genes are given only for firm matches. Not all rows give a size; the values are once, few, many and, for expanded clones, a class.

D gene	J gene	V gene	clone size	CDR3 protein	CDR3 DNA
TRBD1	TRBJ1-1	TRBV6-5	few	CASSYSPGQGGPEAFF	TGTGCCAGCAGTTACTCGCCGGGACAGGGTGGGCCTGAAGCTTTCTTT
NA	TRBJ2-4	TRBV2	NA	CASSEAGQPAKNIQYF	TGTGCCAGCAGTGAAGCGGGACAACCAGCCAAAAACATTCAGTACTTC
TRBD1	TRBJ1-2	TRBV5-4	NA	CASSFRDRENYGYTF	TGTGCCAGCAGCTTCCGGGACAGGGAGAACTATGGCTACACCTTC
TRBD2	TRBJ2-4	TRBV7-3	NA	CASSATAGGARPNIQYF	TGTGCCAGCAGCGCAACCGCCGGGGGGGCCCGCCCAAACATTCAGTACTTC
NA	TRBJ1-5	TRBV7-2	NA	CASSRSSKGGNQPQHF	TGTGCCAGCAGCCGCTCGTCTAAGGGGGGCAATCAGCCCCAGCATTTT
NA	TRBJ1-2	TRBV14	NA	CASSQDPRVNGYTF	TGTGCCAGCAGCCAAGACCCGAGGGTTAATGGCTACACCTTC
NA	TRBJ2-7	TRBV12-2	NA	CASRLGHGQSYEQYF	TGTGCAAGTCGCTTAGGTCACGGACAGTCCTACGAGCAGTACTTC
TRBD1	TRBJ1-5	TRBV15	NA	CATSKGQGMSNQPQHF	TGTGCCACCAGCAAAGGACAGGGGATGAGCAATCAGCCCCAGCATTTT
NA	TRBJ2-7	TRBV6-6	NA	CASSYPPYRPGHEQYF	TGTGCCAGCAGTTACCCTCCCTACCGACCAGGCCACGAGCAGTACTTC
TRBD1	TRBJ1-1	TRBV18	NA	CASSPTGGAGTEAFF	TGTGCCAGCTCACCGACAGGGGGCGCGGGCACTGAAGCTTTCTTT
NA	TRBJ1-1	TRBV7-2	few	CASSFVPEQNTEAFF	TGTGCCAGCAGCTTCGTCCCCGAACAGAACACTGAAGCTTTCTTT
TRBD2	TRBJ2-2	TRBV7-2	NA	CASPALAGGNTGELFF	TGTGCCAGCCCGGCCCTAGCGGGGGGGAACACCGGGGAGCTGTTTTTT
TRBD1	TRBJ2-7	TRBV11-2	NA	CASSFYRGLSYEQYF	TGTGCCAGCAGCTTTTACAGGGGGCTCTCCTACGAGCAGTACTTC
TRBD1	TRBJ1-1	TRBV30	once	CAWVTQGATEAFF	TGTGCCTGGGTGACACAGGGGGCTACTGAAGCTTTCTTT
NA	TRBJ1-1	TRBV11-2	NA	CASSLDRKAFF	TGTGCCAGCAGCTTAGACAGAAAAGCTTTCTTT
TRBD1	TRBJ1-2	TRBV5-5	once	CASSHPVTGRGYTF	TGTGCCAGCAGTCACCCTGTGACAGGGCGCGGCTACACCTTC
TRBD2	TRBJ2-1	TRBV5-6	NA	CASSLGAGALGYNEQFF	TGTGCCAGCAGCTTGGGAGCGGGGGCGCTAGGGTACAATGAGCAGTTCTTC
TRBD2	TRBJ2-7	TRBV5-1	once	CASSLSSGTEQYF	TGCGCCAGCAGCTTAAGCAGCGGGACCGAGCAGTACTTC
NA	TRBJ2-1	TRBV9	few	CASSNQLTGSNEQFF	TGTGCCAGCAGTAACCAACTCACAGGGTCCAATGAGCAGTTCTTC
NA	TRBJ1-2	TRBV12-3/TRBV12-4	NA	CASSFRDRGTYTF	TGTGCCAGCAGCTTCAGGGACCGGGGGACCTACACCTTC
NA	TRBJ1-2	TRBV7-8	once	CASSQDVQNYGYTF	TGTGCCAGCAGCCAAGACGTACAGAACTATGGCTACACCTTC
TRBD1	TRBJ1-5	TRBV19	NA	CASSPQGASNQPQHF	TGTGCCAGTAGCCCACAGGGGGCGAGCAATCAGCCCCAGCATTTT
TRBD2	TRBJ2-3	TRBV9	NA	CASSARLAGLADTQYF	TGTGCCAGCAGCGCCCGACTAGCGGGGTTGGCAGATACGCAGTATTTT
TRBD2	TRBJ2-5	TRBV5-5	NA	CASSSGGARETQYF	TGTGCCAGCAGCTCCGGGGGGGCACGGGAGACCCAGTACTTC
NA	TRBJ2-1	TRBV7-3	NA	CASSLTSARGTEQFF	TGTGCCAGCAGCTTAACCTCGGCTAGGGGGACAGAGCAGTTCTTC
NA	TRBJ1-1	TRBV5-1	NA	CASRGGNTEAFF	TGCGCCAGCAGGGGGGGGAACACTGAAGCTTTCTTT
TRBD1	TRBJ1-2	TRBV3-1/TRBV3-2	NA	CASSQGRTGAVSYTF	TGTGCCAGCAGCCAAGGGCGGACAGGGGCCGTCAGCTACACCTTC
NA	TRBJ2-7	TRBV2	once	CASSGTGSYEQYF	TGTGCCAGCAGTGGAACAGGCTCCTACGAGCAGTACTTC
TRBD1	TRBJ1-2	TRBV19	NA	CASSSPGTGNYGYTF	TGTGCCAGTAGCAGTCCCGGGACAGGGAACTATGGCTACACCTTC
NA	TRBJ1-5	TRBV7-2	NA	CASSSLDSQPQHF	TGTGCCAGCAGCTCCTTGGACAGTCAGCCCCAGCATTTT
TRBD1	TRBJ2-5	TRBV28	few	CASSSDRGYQETQYF	TGTGCCAGCAGTTCGGACAGGGGGTACCAAGAGACCCAGTACTTC
TRBD1	TRBJ2-1	TRBV5-1	NA	CASSSKGARGQIYNEQFF	TGCGCCAGCAGCTCGAAGGGAGCCAGGGGACAGATTTACAATGAGCAGTTCTTC
NA	TRBJ2-7	TRBV28	NA	CASSLSEPRRGYEQYF	TGTGCCAGCAGTTTATCCGAGCCTCGGAGGGGCTACGAGCAGTACTTC
NA	TRBJ2-2	TRBV7-9	NA	CASIIGPGTNTGELFF	TGTGCCAGCATAATCGGTCCGGGAACTAACACCGGGGAGCTGTTTTTT
TRBD1	TRBJ2-1	TRBV16	few	CASSPLVQGFSNEQFF	TGTGCCAGCAGCCCCCTAGTACAGGGGTTCAGCAATGAGCAGTTCTTC
TRBD1	TRBJ2-7	TRBV15	NA	CATSRGGQGSYEQYF	TGTGCCACCAGCAGGGGAGGACAGGGGAGCTACGAGCAGTACTTC
NA	TRBJ1-3	TRBV5-4	NA	CASRPTRGNTIYF	TGTGCCAGCAGGCCTACGCGCGGAAACACCATATATTTT
TRBD1	TRBJ2-3	TRBV5-1	NA	CASGVLQGATDTQYF	TGCGCCAGCGGCGTCTTACAGGGGGCAACAGATACGCAGTATTTT
NA	TRBJ2-3	TRBV12-3/TRBV12-4	once	CASSFTDTQYF	TGTGCCAGCAGCTTCACAGATACGCAGTATTTT
TRBD2	TRBJ2-6	TRBV19	few	CASSIAGGPGANVLTF	TGTGCCAGTAGTATAGCGGGAGGGCCTGGGGCCAACGTCCTGACTTTC
TRBD1	TRBJ2-5	TRBV3-1/TRBV3-2	NA	CASSPPQGAVGTQYF	TGTGCCAGCAGCCCTCCCCAGGGGGCAGTGGGGACCCAGTACTTC
TRBD2	TRBJ2-1	TRBV6-5	NA	CASSSPSGRAGNKQFF	TGTGCCAGCAGTTCCCCTTCCGGGAGGGCGGGCAATAAGCAGTTCTTC
TRBD1	TRBJ1-1	TRBV7-2	NA	CASGQGMNTEAFF	TGTGCCAGCGGACAGGGGATGAACACTGAAGCTTTCTTT
NA	TRBJ1-5	TRBV15	once	CATSRDGSGVQPQHF	TGTGCCACCAGCAGAGATGGGTCAGGGGTTCAGCCCCAGCATTTT
TRBD1	TRBJ1-3	TRBV7-3	NA	CASSAGTGGSGNTIYF	TGTGCCAGCAGCGCCGGGACAGGGGGCTCTGGAAACACCATATATTTT
NA	TRBJ1-6	TRBV30	NA	CAWSVDSRSYNSPLHF	TGTGCCTGGAGTGTAGACAGTCGGTCCTATAATTCACCCCTCCACTTT
NA	TRBJ1-4	TRBV13	NA	CASSLQGYATNEKLFF	TGTGCCAGCAGCTTACAGGGATATGCAACTAATGAAAAACTGTTTTTT
NA	TRBJ2-7	TRBV6-5	NA	CASSRPGLSSYEQYF	TGTGCCAGCAGTCGACCGGGACTTTCCTCCTACGAGCAGTACTTC
TRBD2	TRBJ2-1	TRBV6-1	NA	CASSEMGLAGGGEQFF	TGTGCCAGCAGTGAAATGGGACTAGCGGGAGGCGGTGAGCAGTTCTTC
TRBD1	TRBJ1-1	TRBV7-3	few	CASSEYRGRYTEAFF	TGTGCCAGCAGCGAATACAGGGGGCGGTACACTGAAGCTTTCTTT
NA	TRBJ2-1	TRBV19	NA	CASRSGLLSNNEQFF	TGTGCCAGTCGTAGCGGCTTACTTTCTAACAATGAGCAGTTCTTC
TRBD1	TRBJ2-7	TRBV6-5	NA	CASSLAGQGTYEQYF	TGTGCCAGCAGTTTGGCGGGACAGGGGACCTACGAGCAGTACTTC
NA	TRBJ2-7	TRBV28	NA	CAGSGSSQVYEQYF	TGTGCTGGGTCCGGAAGTTCTCAGGTCTACGAGCAGTACTTC
TRBD1	TRBJ2-2	TRBV9	NA	CASSSGTGPNTGELFF	TGTGCCAGCAGCTCAGGGACAGGGCCGAACACCGGGGAGCTGTTTTTT
TRBD2	TRBJ2-1	TRBV5-1	NA	CASSSGTSGSHEQFF	TGCGCCAGCAGCTCCGGGACTAGCGGGAGCCATGAGCAGTTCTTC
TRBD2	TRBJ2-3	TRBV24-1	NA	CATSARGGTDTQYF	TGTGCCACCAGTGCGCGGGGGGGCACAGATACGCAGTATTTT
NA	TRBJ1-1	TRBV19	NA	CASSVGARTEAFF	TGTGCCAGTAGTGTGGGGGCGAGAACTGAAGCTTTCTTT
TRBD1	TRBJ2-1	TRBV28	NA	CASRGQDNEQFF	TGTGCCAGCAGAGGACAGGACAATGAGCAGTTCTTC
TRBD1	TRBJ2-7	TRBV2	NA	CASSLRQGGSYEQYF	TGTGCCAGCAGTCTCCGACAGGGGGGCTCCTACGAGCAGTACTTC